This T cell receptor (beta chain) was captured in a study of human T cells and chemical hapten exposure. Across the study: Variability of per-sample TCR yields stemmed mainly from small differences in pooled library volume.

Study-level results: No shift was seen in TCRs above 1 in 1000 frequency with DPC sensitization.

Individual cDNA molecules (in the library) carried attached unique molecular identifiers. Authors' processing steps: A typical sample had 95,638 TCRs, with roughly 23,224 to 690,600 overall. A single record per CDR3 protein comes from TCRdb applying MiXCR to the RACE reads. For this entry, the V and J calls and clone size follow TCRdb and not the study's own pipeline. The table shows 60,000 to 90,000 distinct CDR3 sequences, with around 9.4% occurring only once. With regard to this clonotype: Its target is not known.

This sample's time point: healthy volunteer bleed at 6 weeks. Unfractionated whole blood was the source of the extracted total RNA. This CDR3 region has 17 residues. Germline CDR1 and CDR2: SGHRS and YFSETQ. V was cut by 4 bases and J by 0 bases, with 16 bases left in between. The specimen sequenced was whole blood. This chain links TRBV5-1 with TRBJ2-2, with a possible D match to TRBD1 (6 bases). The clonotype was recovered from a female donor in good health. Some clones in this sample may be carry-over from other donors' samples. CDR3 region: CASSLNRQDANTGELFF. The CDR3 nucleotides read TGCGCCAGCAGCCTTAACAGACAGGACGCGAACACCGGGGAGCTGTTTTTT.